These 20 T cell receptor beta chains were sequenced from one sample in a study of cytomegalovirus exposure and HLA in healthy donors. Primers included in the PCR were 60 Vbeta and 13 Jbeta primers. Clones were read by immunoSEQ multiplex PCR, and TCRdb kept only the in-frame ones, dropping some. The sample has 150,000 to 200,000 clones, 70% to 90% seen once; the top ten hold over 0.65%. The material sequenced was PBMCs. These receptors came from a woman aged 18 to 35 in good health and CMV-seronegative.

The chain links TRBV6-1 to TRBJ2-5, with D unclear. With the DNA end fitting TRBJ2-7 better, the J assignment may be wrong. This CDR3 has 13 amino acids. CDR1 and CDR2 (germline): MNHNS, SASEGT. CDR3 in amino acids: CASSDVGAYEQYF. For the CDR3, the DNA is TGTGCCAGCAGTGATGTTGGGGCCTACGAGCAGTACTTC.

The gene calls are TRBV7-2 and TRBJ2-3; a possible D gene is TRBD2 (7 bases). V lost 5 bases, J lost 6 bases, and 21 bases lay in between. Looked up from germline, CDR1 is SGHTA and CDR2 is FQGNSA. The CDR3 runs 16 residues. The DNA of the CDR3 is TGTGCCAGCAGCCCCCACCTGGGGGGGCGGGGGGATACGCAGTATTTT. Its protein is CASSPHLGGRGDTQYF.

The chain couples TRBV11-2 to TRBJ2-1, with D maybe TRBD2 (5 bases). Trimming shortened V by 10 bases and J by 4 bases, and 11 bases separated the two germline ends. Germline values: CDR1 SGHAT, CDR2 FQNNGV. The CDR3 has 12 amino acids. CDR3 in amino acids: CAIEGRYNEQFF. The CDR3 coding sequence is TGTGCCATAGAGGGCCGTTACAATGAGCAGTTCTTC.

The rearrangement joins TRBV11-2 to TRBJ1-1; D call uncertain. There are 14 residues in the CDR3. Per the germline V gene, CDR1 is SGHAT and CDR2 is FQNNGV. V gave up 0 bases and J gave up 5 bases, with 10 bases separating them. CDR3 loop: CASSLDTLETEAFF. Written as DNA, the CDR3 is TGTGCCAGCAGCTTAGATACCCTTGAGACTGAAGCTTTCTTT.

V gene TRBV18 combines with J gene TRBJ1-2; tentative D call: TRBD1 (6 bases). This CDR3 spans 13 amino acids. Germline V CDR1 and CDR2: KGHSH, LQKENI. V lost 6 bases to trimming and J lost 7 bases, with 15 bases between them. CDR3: CASSRTGTSGYTF. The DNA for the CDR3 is TGTGCCAGCTCGCGAACAGGGACCAGTGGCTACACCTTC. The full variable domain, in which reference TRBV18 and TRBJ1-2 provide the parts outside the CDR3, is NAGVMQNPRHLVRRRGQEARLRCSPMKGHSHVYWYRQLPEEGLKFMVYLQKENIIDESGMPKERFSAEFPKEGPSILRIQQVVRGDSAAYFCASSRTGTSGYTFGSGTRLTVV.

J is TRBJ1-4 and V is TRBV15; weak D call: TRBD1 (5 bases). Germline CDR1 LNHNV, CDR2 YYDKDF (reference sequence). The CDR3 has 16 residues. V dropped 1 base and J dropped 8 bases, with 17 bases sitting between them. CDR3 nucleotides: TGTGCCACCAGCAGAGTTGTTGGGGCCCCGTGGGAAAAACTGTTTTTT. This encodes CATSRVVGAPWEKLFF.

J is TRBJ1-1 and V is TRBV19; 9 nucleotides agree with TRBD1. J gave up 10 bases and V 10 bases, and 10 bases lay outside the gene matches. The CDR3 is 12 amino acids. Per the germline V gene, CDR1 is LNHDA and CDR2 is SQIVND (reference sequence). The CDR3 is CATETGGFVAFF. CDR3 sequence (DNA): TGTGCCACCGAGACAGGGGGATTCGTAGCTTTCTTT. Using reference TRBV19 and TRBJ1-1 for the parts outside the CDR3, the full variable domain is DGGITQSPKYLFRKEGQNVTLSCEQNLNHDAMYWYRQDPGQGLRLIYYSQIVNDFQKGDIAEGYSVSREKKESFPLTVTSAQKNPTAFYLCATETGGFVAFFGQGTRLTVV.

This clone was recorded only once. The CDR3 sequence: CASSPGQGLEQYF. Written as DNA, the CDR3 is TGTGCCAGCAGCCCCGGCCAGGGCCTCGAGCAGTACTTC. V is TRBV2 and J is TRBJ2-7, with D possibly TRBD1 on 5 matching bases. CDR3 size: 13 residues. Trimming pared 6 bases from V and 6 bases from J, leaving 15 bases between. Per the germline V gene, CDR1 is SNHLY and CDR2 is FYNNEI.

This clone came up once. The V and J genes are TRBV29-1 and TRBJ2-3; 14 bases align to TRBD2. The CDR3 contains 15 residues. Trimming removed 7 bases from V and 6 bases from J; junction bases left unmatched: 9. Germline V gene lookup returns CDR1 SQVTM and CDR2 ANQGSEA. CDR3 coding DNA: TGCAGCGGACCCAGACTAGCGGGAGGGCCGGATACGCAGTATTTT. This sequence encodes CSGPRLAGGPDTQYF.

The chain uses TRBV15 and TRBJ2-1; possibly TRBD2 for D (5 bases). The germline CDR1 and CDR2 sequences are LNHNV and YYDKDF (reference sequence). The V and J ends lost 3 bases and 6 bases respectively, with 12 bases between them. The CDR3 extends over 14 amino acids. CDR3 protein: CATSSQLVPNEQFF. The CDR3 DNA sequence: TGTGCCACCAGCAGCCAACTAGTACCCAATGAGCAGTTCTTC. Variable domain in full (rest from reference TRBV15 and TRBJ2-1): DAMVIQNPRYQVTQFGKPVTLSCSQTLNHNVMYWYQQKSSQAPKLLFHYYDKDFNNEADTPDNFQSRRPNTSFCFLDIRSPGLGDTAMYLCATSSQLVPNEQFFGPGTRLTVL.

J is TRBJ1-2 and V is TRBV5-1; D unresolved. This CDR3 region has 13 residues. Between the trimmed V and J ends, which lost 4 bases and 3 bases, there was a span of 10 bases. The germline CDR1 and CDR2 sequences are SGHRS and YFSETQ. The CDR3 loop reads CASSVGGDYGYTF. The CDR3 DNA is TGCGCCAGCAGCGTCGGCGGGGACTATGGCTACACCTTC.

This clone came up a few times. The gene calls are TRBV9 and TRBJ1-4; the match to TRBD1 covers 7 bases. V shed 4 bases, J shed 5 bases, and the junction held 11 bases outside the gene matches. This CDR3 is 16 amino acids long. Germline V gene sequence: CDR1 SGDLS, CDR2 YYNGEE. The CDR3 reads CASSLGTAQGNEKLFF. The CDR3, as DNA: TGTGCCAGCAGCCTCGGGACAGCACAAGGGAATGAAAAACTGTTTTTT.

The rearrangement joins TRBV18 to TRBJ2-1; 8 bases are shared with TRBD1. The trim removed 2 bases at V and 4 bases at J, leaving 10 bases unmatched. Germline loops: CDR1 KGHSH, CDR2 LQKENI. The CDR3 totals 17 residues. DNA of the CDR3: TGTGCCAGCTCACCAAAACTCGGACAGGGCTCTTACAATGAGCAGTTCTTC. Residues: CASSPKLGQGSYNEQFF.

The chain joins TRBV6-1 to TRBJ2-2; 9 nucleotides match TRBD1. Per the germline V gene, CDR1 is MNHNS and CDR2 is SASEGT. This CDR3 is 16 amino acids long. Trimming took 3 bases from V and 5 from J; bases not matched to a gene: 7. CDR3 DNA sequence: TGTGCCAGCAGTGATCGGGACAGGGTGTGGACCGGGGAGCTGTTTTTT. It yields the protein CASSDRDRVWTGELFF.

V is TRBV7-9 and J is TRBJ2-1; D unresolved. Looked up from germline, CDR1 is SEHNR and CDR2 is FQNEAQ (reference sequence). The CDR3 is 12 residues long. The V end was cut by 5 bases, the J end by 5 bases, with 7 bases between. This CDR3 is CASSPYDNEQFF. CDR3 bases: TGTGCCAGCAGCCCCTATGACAATGAGCAGTTCTTC.

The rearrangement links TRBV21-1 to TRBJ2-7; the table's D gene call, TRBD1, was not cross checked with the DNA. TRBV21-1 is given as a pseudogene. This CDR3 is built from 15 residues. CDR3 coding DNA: TGTGCCACCCCGGCAAGGACAGGGTGGAACTACGAGCAGTACTTC. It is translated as CATPARTGWNYEQYF.

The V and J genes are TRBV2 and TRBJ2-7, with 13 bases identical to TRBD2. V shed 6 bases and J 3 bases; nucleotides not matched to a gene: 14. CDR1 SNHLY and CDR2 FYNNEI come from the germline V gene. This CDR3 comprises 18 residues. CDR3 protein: CASRPWTSGRIGYYEQYF. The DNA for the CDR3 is TGTGCCAGCAGACCATGGACTAGCGGGAGAATCGGGTACTACGAGCAGTACTTC.

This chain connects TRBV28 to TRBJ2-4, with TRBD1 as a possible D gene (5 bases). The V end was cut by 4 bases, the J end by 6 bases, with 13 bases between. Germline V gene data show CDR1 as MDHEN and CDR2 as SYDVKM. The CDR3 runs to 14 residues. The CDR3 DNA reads TGTGCCAGCAGTTCACAAGGGGTAGGAAACATTCAGTACTTC. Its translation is CASSSQGVGNIQYF.

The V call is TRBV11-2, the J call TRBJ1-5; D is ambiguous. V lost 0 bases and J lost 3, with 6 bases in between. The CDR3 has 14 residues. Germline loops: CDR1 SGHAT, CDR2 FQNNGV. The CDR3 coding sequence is TGTGCCAGCAGCTTAGAGAGGGTCAATCAGCCCCAGCATTTT. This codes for CASSLERVNQPQHF.

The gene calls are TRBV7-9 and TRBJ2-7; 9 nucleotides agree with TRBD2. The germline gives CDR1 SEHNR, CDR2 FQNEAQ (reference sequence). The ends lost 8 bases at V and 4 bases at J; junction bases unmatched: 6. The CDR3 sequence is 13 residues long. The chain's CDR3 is CASSLAGTYEQYF. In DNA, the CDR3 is TGTGCCAGCTCCCTAGCGGGGACGTACGAGCAGTACTTC. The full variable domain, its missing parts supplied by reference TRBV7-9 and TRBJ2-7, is DTGVSQNPRHKITKRGQNVTFRCDPISEHNRLYWYRQTLGQGPEFLTYFQNEAQLEKSRLLSDRFSAERPKGSFSTLEIQRTEQGDSAMYLCASSLAGTYEQYFGPGTRLTVT.